The present T cell receptor (beta chain) was sequenced within a study of blood T cell repertoires in COVID-19. Original analysis: Estimated nucleated cell counts came from reference gene primer amplification. Libraries were prepared by immunoSEQ multiplex PCR; TCRdb keeps only in-frame clonotypes and omits some of them. V, J and clone size are taken as reported in that table, and D and trimming were inferred from the DNA itself. This table holds tens of thousands of clones, approximately 80% found once. This clone was seen once. Those enrolled in Seattle joined during active infection and were followed longitudinally afterward. The material sequenced was peripheral blood. The TCR comes from a man between 45 and 60 years old with COVID-19, enrolled during active disease.

CDR3 DNA sequence: TGTGCCAGCAGCTTGGGAGGGGGCGCGGCTAATGAAAAACTGTTTTTT. Translation: CASSLGGGAANEKLFF. The chain combines TRBV5-4 with TRBJ1-4; 7 nucleotides agree with TRBD1. The ends lost 0 bases at V and 3 bases at J; junction bases unmatched: 5. This CDR3 is 16 amino acids long. CDR1 and CDR2 from the germline V gene are SGHNT and YYREEE (reference sequence).